These 9 T cell receptor beta chains share one sample of origin, sequenced in a study of cytomegalovirus exposure and HLA in healthy donors. PCR involved 60 Vbeta and 13 Jbeta primers. Some clones are missing from TCRdb's copy, which holds only in-frame ones; the method was immunoSEQ multiplex PCR. The table has about 120,000 clones, less than 75% seen once; the top ten hold around 4.2%. Material for sequencing was PBMCs. All receptors come from a woman between 40 and 55 years old in good health and CMV-seronegative.

The chain uses TRBV7-9 and TRBJ1-1; a weak D match, TRBD1 (6 bases). CDR3 length equals 14 residues. Per germline, CDR1 SEHNR and CDR2 FQNEAQ (reference sequence). Trimming took off 7 bases at V and 2 bases at J, with 14 bases between the two ends. CDR3 sequence reads: CASTGQSLNTEAFF. The DNA of the CDR3 is TGTGCCAGCACTGGACAGAGTTTAAACACTGAAGCTTTCTTT.

The V call is TRBV30, the J call TRBJ2-3, with D possibly being TRBD2 (5 bases). V dropped 2 bases and J dropped 0 bases, with 6 bases sitting between them. Looked up from germline, CDR1 is GTSNPN and CDR2 is SVGIG (reference sequence). The CDR3 is made up of 13 amino acids. In DNA form, the CDR3 reads TGTGCCTGGAGTCTAGCAAGCACAGATACGCAGTATTTT. This sequence encodes CAWSLASTDTQYF.

This clone was detected once. The J gene is TRBJ2-2, the V gene TRBV19; D uncertain. This CDR3 spans 12 amino acids. The V and J ends lost 3 bases and 6 bases respectively, with 5 bases between them. Germline V gene data show CDR1 as LNHDA and CDR2 as SQIVND (reference sequence). CDR3 coding DNA: TGTGCCAGTAGTATGCGTGCCGGGGAGCTGTTTTTT. Protein: CASSMRAGELFF.

V usage is TRBV7-2 and J usage is TRBJ1-1, with D possibly matching TRBD1 (6 bases). Looked up from germline, CDR1 is SGHTA and CDR2 is FQGNSA. The V and J ends lost 5 bases and 2 bases respectively, with 12 bases between them. The CDR3 loop spans 14 amino acids. CDR3 loop: CASSPGQRNTEAFF. CDR3 sequence (DNA): TGTGCCAGCAGCCCCGGACAGAGAAACACTGAAGCTTTCTTT.

The CDR3 bases are TGTGCCAGCAGCCTCGGGGTGTACGACGAAAAACTGTTTTTT. Protein product: CASSLGVYDEKLFF. The V gene is TRBV11-2, the J gene TRBJ1-4; D is unclear. Per germline, CDR1 SGHAT and CDR2 FQNNGV. Between the trimmed V and J ends, which lost 5 bases and 8 bases, there was a span of 15 bases. This CDR3 contains 14 residues.

This chain links TRBV7-8 with TRBJ2-7, with 10 bases lining up with TRBD1. This CDR3 has 13 residues. V trimming: 6 bases; J trimming: 9 bases; junction bases outside the gene matches: 8. Germline loops: CDR1 SGHVS, CDR2 FQNEAQ. The CDR3 here is CASSPDRGVWQYF. CDR3 nucleotide sequence: TGTGCCAGCAGTCCGGACAGGGGGGTTTGGCAGTACTTC.

In this sample, this clone turned up a few times. The chain uses TRBV6-5 and TRBJ1-5, with D tentatively TRBD1 (5 bases). The CDR3 sequence is 15 residues long. The V and J ends lost 6 bases and 0 bases respectively, with 12 bases between them. Germline V gives CDR1 MNHEY, CDR2 SVGAGI. The CDR3 DNA reads TGTGCCAGCAGACCCCAGGGTAATAGCAATCAGCCCCAGCATTTT. Translated, it gives CASRPQGNSNQPQHF.

CDR3 DNA sequence: TGCGCCAGCAGCCTAACCGGGACTAGCGGGAGGGCCTCCTCCTACGAGCAGTACTTC. Translation gives CASSLTGTSGRASSYEQYF. The chain combines TRBV5-1 with TRBJ2-7; the match to TRBD2 covers 16 bases. This CDR3 region has 19 residues. Trimming cost V 4 bases and J 0 bases; bases outside gene matches: 10. The germline CDR1 and CDR2 sequences are SGHRS and YFSETQ. The complete variable domain, with remaining parts taken from reference TRBV5-1 and TRBJ2-7, reads KAGVTQTPRYLIKTRGQQVTLSCSPISGHRSVSWYQQTPGQGLQFLFEYFSETQRNKGNFPGRFSGRQFSNSRSEMNVSTLELGDSALYLCASSLTGTSGRASSYEQYFGPGTRLTVT.

Notes on this clone: Other DNA sequences from this sample encode an identical CDR3 as well. This chain links TRBV19 with TRBJ1-1; 9 bases match TRBD1. V shed 3 bases, J shed 4 bases, and the junction held 6 bases outside the gene matches. Per the germline V gene, CDR1 is LNHDA and CDR2 is SQIVND (reference sequence). This CDR3 is 15 amino acids long. In DNA, the CDR3 is TGTGCCAGTAGTATGGGACAGGGATTGAGCACTGAAGCTTTCTTT. This translates into CASSMGQGLSTEAFF. Full variable domain (remainder filled in from reference TRBV19 and TRBJ1-1): DGGITQSPKYLFRKEGQNVTLSCEQNLNHDAMYWYRQDPGQGLRLIYYSQIVNDFQKGDIAEGYSVSREKKESFPLTVTSAQKNPTAFYLCASSMGQGLSTEAFFGQGTRLTVV.